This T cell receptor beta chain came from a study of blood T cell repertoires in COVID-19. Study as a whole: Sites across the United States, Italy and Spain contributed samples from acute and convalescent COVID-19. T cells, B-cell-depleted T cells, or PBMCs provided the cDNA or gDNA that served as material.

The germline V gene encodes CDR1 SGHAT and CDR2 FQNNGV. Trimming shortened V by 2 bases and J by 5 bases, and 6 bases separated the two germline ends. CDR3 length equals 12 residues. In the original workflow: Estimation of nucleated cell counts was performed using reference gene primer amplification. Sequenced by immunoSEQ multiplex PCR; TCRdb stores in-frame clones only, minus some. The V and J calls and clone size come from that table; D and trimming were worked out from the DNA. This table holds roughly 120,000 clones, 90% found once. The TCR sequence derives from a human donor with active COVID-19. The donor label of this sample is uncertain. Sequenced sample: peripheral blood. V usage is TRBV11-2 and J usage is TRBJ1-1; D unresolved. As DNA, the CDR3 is TGTGCCAGCAGCTTATATAGAACTGAAGCTTTCTTT. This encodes CASSLYRTEAFF.